A single sample is the source of the 23 T cell receptor beta chains below, sequenced in a study of T cells expressing NK-cell markers. No DNA is given; TCRdb re-called the 5' RACE reads and lists each CDR3 protein once. This sample contains about 430,000 distinct CDR3 sequences. Sequencing was performed on blood T cells: a sorted CD56 or NKG2C T cell subset, CD4+ or CD8+ T cells, or bulk PBMC T cells (not recorded which). The origin of the receptors is a woman between 50 and 59 years old in good health.

The J gene is TRBJ2-1, the V gene TRBV24-1; the TCRdb D gene call, TRBD2, has no DNA to confirm it. In germline, CDR1 is KGHDR, CDR2 SFDVKD. The CDR3 is 17 amino acids. This CDR3 is CATSDSLAGGTQPQQFF.

CDR3: CSAKVGGNTEAFF. The chain uses TRBV20-1 and TRBJ1-1; TCRdb calls TRBD1, which cannot be checked without DNA. The germline CDR1 and CDR2 sequences are DFQATT and SNEGSKA (reference sequence). The CDR3 runs to 13 residues.

The chain has TRBV27 and TRBJ2-5; lacking DNA, the TRBD2 call made by TCRdb goes unchecked. Germline values: CDR1 MNHEY, CDR2 SMNVEV (reference sequence). This CDR3 has 15 residues. CDR3 in amino acids: CATVLRSGSRETQYF.

The genes are TRBV6-1 and TRBJ2-1. CDR1 and CDR2 (germline): MNHNS, SASEGT. The CDR3 has 15 amino acids. CDR3 sequence reads: CASEKGLHSYNEQFF.

The gene calls are TRBV5-1 and TRBJ2-2; TCRdb's D call of TRBD2 is untestable without DNA. The CDR3 sequence is 16 residues long. Per the germline V gene, CDR1 is SGHRS and CDR2 is YFSETQ. The chain's CDR3 is CASTREGQVGTGELFF.

The CDR3 reads CASSSGLTRRTDTQYF. The chain uses TRBV5-1 and TRBJ2-3. The CDR3 runs 16 residues. CDR1 is SGHRS and CDR2 is YFSETQ in the germline V gene.

The chain recombines TRBV20-1 with TRBJ2-3; TCRdb's D gene call, TRBD1, goes unchecked for lack of DNA. This CDR3 region has 13 residues. Looked up from germline, CDR1 is DFQATT and CDR2 is SNEGSKA (reference sequence). The CDR3 region is CSAPKDRADTQYF.

This chain uses TRBV21-1 with TRBJ1-2; the D call from TCRdb, TRBD1, cannot be confirmed without DNA. TRBV21-1 is noted as a pseudogene. The length of the CDR3 is 14 residues. The CDR3 is CASTSGARGYGYTF.

The CDR3 protein is CASSLGSGRNQWRQYF. The V and J genes are TRBV7-8 and TRBJ2-3; TCRdb indicates TRBD2, and absent DNA this call remains unverified. This CDR3 is built from 16 residues. CDR1 is SGHVS, CDR2 FQNEAQ, per germline.

The genes are TRBV2 and TRBJ2-3; there is no DNA to check the TCRdb D call of TRBD1. The CDR3 is made up of 14 amino acids. Germline values: CDR1 SNHLY, CDR2 FYNNEI. This CDR3 reads CASTPGVASDTQYF.

This rearrangement joins TRBV11-3 to TRBJ2-2; TCRdb outputs TRBD1, but without DNA this stays unchecked. This CDR3 has 17 amino acids. Germline CDR1 is SGHNT and CDR2 is YENEEA. CDR3 region: CASSLAHGTGGTGELFF.

The V gene is TRBV3-1, the J gene TRBJ2-5; TCRdb designates TRBD2, a call that cannot be tested without DNA. CDR1 LGHDT and CDR2 YNNKEL come from the germline V gene (reference sequence). The CDR3 totals 15 residues. CDR3 sequence: CASRHRDSEGETQYF.

The chain uses TRBV20-1 and TRBJ2-3. This CDR3 is 13 amino acids long. The germline V gene encodes CDR1 DFQATT and CDR2 SNEGSKA (reference sequence). The CDR3 protein is CSADLANTDTQYF.

The V gene is TRBV23-1, the J gene TRBJ2-2. TRBV23-1 is noted as an ORF with a role that remains uncertain. This CDR3 has 12 residues. The CDR3 region is CASKHGTGELFF.

The V gene is TRBV10-3, the J gene TRBJ2-1. This CDR3 is 14 amino acids long. CDR1 and CDR2 (germline): ENHRY, SYGVKD. This chain's CDR3 is CAISPSRTSNEQFF.

The chain uses TRBV12-3 or TRBV12-4 and TRBJ1-5; TCRdb selects TRBD1, and the lack of DNA leaves this call unchecked. The CDR3 sequence is 14 residues long. The CDR3 sequence is CASSGTPGDQPQHF.

J is TRBJ1-4 and V is TRBV12-3 or TRBV12-4; without DNA, the TCRdb call of TRBD1 cannot be checked. This CDR3 comprises 15 residues. CDR3 region: CASSRQGATNEKLFF.

The chain combines TRBV27 with TRBJ2-7; the D gene TCRdb calls, TRBD2, cannot be checked with no DNA. Germline CDR1 reads MNHEY; CDR2 reads SMNVEV (reference sequence). The CDR3 extends over 15 amino acids. CDR3 protein: CASGRTGSSSYEQYF.

The chain combines TRBV7-9 with TRBJ2-3. The V gene's germline CDR1 is SEHNR and CDR2 FQNEAQ (reference sequence). This CDR3 is 12 amino acids long. The CDR3 is CASSLELLAQYF.

V and J are TRBV6-1 and TRBJ1-1; TCRdb selects TRBD1, and the lack of DNA leaves this call unchecked. The CDR3 totals 14 residues. Per germline, CDR1 MNHNS and CDR2 SASEGT. CDR3 sequence: CASSEGVFNTEAFF.

This chain connects TRBV24-1 to TRBJ2-1; without DNA, the TCRdb call of TRBD2 cannot be checked. Germline CDR1 KGHDR, CDR2 SFDVKD. This CDR3 has 17 residues. CDR3 residues: CATSLPGLAGGDNEQFF.

The chain uses TRBV5-1 and TRBJ2-1. Germline CDR1 reads SGHRS; CDR2 reads YFSETQ. This CDR3 is 11 amino acids long. CDR3 in amino acids: CASRSSNEQFF.

The chain uses TRBV4-1 and TRBJ1-2; TCRdb gives TRBD1 as the D gene, but with no DNA this cannot be confirmed. This CDR3 comprises 12 residues. Germline V lookup: CDR1 MGHRA, CDR2 YSYEKL. The CDR3 spells CASSPPSEGYTF.